The text below deals with one T cell receptor (beta chain). This record belongs to a study of blood T cell repertoires in COVID-19. In the study overall: There were acute and convalescent COVID-19 samples, and they came from the United States, Italy and Spain.

In the study's own analysis: Amplification of reference gene primers was used by the study to estimate nucleated cell counts. Using immunoSEQ multiplex PCR, the repertoire was profiled, and TCRdb retains in-frame clones only, with some absent. Clone size and V and J calls were adopted from that table, with D and trimming inferred from the DNA. Here the sample spans 300,000 to 400,000 clones, 80% to 90% being singletons. The germline V gene encodes CDR1 MNHEY and CDR2 SVGAGI. The CDR3 has 14 residues. The junction had 7 bases not matched to a gene; V was cut back by 6 bases and J by 7 bases. This clonotype was obtained from a young man with active or convalescent COVID-19. The J gene is TRBJ1-3, the V gene TRBV6-5; 9 bases line up with TRBD1. The sequenced sample consisted of peripheral blood. The CDR3 loop reads CASRLGQGPNTIYF. The CDR3 nucleotides read TGTGCCAGCAGGCTAGGACAGGGGCCGAACACCATATATTTT.